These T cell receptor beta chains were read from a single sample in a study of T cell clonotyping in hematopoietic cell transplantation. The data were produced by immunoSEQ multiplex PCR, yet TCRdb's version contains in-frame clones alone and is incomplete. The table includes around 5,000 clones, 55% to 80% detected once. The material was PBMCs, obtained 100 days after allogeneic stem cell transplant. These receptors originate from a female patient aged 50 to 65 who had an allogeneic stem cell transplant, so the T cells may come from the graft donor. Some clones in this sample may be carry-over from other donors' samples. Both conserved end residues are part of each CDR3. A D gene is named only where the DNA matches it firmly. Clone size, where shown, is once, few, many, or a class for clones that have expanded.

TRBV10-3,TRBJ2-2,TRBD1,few,TGTGCCAGCCGTACAGGGGGCACCGGGGAGCTGTTTTTT,CASRTGGTGELFF
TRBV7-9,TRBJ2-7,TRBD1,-,TGTGCCAGCAGCTACGGGACAGGGGCATCCTACGAGCAGTACTTC,CASSYGTGASYEQYF
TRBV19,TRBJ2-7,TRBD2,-,TGTGCCAGTACCCCTACGACCGCGGGAGGGCCCCCATCCTACGAGCAGTACTTC,CASTPTTAGGPPSYEQYF
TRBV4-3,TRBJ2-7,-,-,TGCGCCAGCAGCCAAGACTGGCCAGGAACATACTACGAGCAGTACTTC,CASSQDWPGTYYEQYF
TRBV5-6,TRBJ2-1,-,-,TGTGCCAGCAGCTTGGGGGTCGTTGAGCAGTTCTTC,CASSLGVVEQFF
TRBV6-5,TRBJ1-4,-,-,TGTGCCAGCAGTGCGACAATGACCGGCGAAAAACTGTTTTTT,CASSATMTGEKLFF
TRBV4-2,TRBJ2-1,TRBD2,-,TGTGCCAGCAGCCAAGATGGGGGGGGTGAGCAGTTCTTC,CASSQDGGGEQFF
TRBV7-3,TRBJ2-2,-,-,TGTGCCAGCAGCCGTCTAGCCGTAAGGGACACCGGGGAGCTGTTTTTT,CASSRLAVRDTGELFF
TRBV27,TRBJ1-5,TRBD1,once,TGTGCCAGCAGTTTATACCCCCCACAGGGGAGCAATCAGCCCCAGCATTTT,CASSLYPPQGSNQPQHF
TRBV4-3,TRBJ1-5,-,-,TGCGCCAGCAGCCACTCGCCGGAGGGTCTATATCAGCCCCAGCATTTT,CASSHSPEGLYQPQHF
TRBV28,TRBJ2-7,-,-,TGTGCCAGCAGTTTGAACAGCCCCTACGAGCAGTACTTC,CASSLNSPYEQYF
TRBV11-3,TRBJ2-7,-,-,TGTGCCAGCAGCAGAGAAGGCTACGAGCAGTACTTC,CASSREGYEQYF
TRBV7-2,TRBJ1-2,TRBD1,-,TGTGCCAGCAGCCATCAACAGGGGCTGGATGGCTACACCTTC,CASSHQQGLDGYTF
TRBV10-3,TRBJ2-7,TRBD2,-,TGTGCCAGCAGTTACAAAGCTAGCGGCTACGAGCAGTACTTC,CASSYKASGYEQYF
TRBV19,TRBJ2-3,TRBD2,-,TGTGCCAGTAGTATATCAGGACTAGCGAGTGACACAGATACGCAGTATTTT,CASSISGLASDTDTQYF
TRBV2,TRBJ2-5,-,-,TGTGCCAGCACGGAGGCGGGCGAGACCCAGTACTTC,CASTEAGETQYF
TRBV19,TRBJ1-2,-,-,TGTGCCAGTAGTAAAGGAGGAGCGGCGGGCTATGGCTACACCTTC,CASSKGGAAGYGYTF
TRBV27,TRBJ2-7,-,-,TGTGCCAGCAGTCGAAGGAGAGCAGACTACGAGCAGTACTTC,CASSRRRADYEQYF
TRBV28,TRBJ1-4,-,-,TGTGCCAGCAGTTTAGAAAACAGGTTTGGTCTTTGGGAAAAACTGTTTTTT,CASSLENRFGLWEKLFF
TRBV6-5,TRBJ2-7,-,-,TGTGCCAGCAGACCAGGGAGCCCGACAGGAGAGCAGTACTTC,CASRPGSPTGEQYF
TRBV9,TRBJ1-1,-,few,TGTGCCAGCAGCGTAGGTGTTGTGGGTGTTACTGAAGCTTTCTTT,CASSVGVVGVTEAFF
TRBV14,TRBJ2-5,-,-,TGTGCCAGCAGCCAAAAATTGGACAGCTGGTACCAAGAGACCCAGTACTTC,CASSQKLDSWYQETQYF
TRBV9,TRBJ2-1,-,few,TGTGCCTTCCTGTCTTCGGGAGTGCCCTACAATGAGCAGTTCTTC,CAFLSSGVPYNEQFF
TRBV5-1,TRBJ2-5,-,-,TGCGCCAGCAGCACCATGGACGGGGAGACCCAGTACTTC,CASSTMDGETQYF
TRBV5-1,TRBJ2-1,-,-,TGCGCCAGCAGCCCCCCGGGACTCTCCTACAATGAGCAGTTCTTC,CASSPPGLSYNEQFF
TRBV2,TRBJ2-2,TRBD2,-,TGTGCCAGCAGTGAAGCGCGGCTAGCGGTCAACACCGGGGAGCTGTTTTTT,CASSEARLAVNTGELFF
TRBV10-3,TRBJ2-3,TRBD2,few,TGTGCCATCAGTGGTCTAGCGGGGTATTCTAGCACAGATACGCAGTATTTT,CAISGLAGYSSTDTQYF
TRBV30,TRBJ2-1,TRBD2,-,TGTGCCTGGAGGATGAGCGGGAGTGGGTCCTACAATGAGCAGTTCTTC,CAWRMSGSGSYNEQFF
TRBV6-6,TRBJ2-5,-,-,TGTGCCAGCAGTCGGGCAGTTCAAGAGACCCAGTACTTC,CASSRAVQETQYF
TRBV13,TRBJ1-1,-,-,TGTGCCAGCAGCTTAGGGTTCGCCGGAACTTTCTTT,CASSLGFAGTFF
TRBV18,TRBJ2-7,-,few,TGTGCCAGCTCACGGACTCCCGAAACCTACGAGCAGTACTTC,CASSRTPETYEQYF
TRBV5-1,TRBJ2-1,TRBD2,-,TGCGCCAGCAGCTTGGGTGGATTAGCGGGAGGGTACAATGAGCAGTTCTTC,CASSLGGLAGGYNEQFF
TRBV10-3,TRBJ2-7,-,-,TGTGCCATCAGTACGACAGGAGATGGCGAGCAGTACTTC,CAISTTGDGEQYF
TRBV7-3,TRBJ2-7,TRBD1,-,TGTGCCAGCAGCTCAGACGCCAGGGGGCGGCAGTACTTC,CASSSDARGRQYF
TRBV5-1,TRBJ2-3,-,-,TGCGCCAGCAGCTCCGCTAGTTACCCGGATACGCAGTATTTT,CASSSASYPDTQYF
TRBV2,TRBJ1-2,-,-,TGTGCCAGCAGTGAAGGACAGGCGTCTTTCTATGGCTACACCTTC,CASSEGQASFYGYTF
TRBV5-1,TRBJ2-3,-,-,TGCGCCAGCAGCTACACAGATACGCAGTATTTT,CASSYTDTQYF
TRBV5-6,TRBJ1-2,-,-,TGTGCCAGCAGCTTGGTCAGGGACTATGGCTACACCTTC,CASSLVRDYGYTF
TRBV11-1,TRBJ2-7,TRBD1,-,TGTGCCAGCAGCTTTTTGGATGGACAGGGGACCTACGAGCAGTACTTC,CASSFLDGQGTYEQYF
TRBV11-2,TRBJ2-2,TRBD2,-,TGTGCCAGCAACCGAGCGGGAGGTCACACCGGGGAGCTGTTTTTT,CASNRAGGHTGELFF
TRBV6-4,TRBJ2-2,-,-,TGTGCCAGCAGTCCATACCCCCGCGGGGAGCTGTTTTTT,CASSPYPRGELFF
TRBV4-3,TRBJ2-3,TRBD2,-,TGCGCCAGCAGCCAAGACCGGGGGGGTTCTACGCAGTATTTT,CASSQDRGGSTQYF
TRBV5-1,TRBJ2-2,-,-,TGCGCCAGCAGCGAGCAGACAACCCACGGGGAGCTGTTTTTT,CASSEQTTHGELFF
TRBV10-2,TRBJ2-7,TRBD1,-,TGCGCCAGCAGTGAAGACAGGGGTTGGGTCTCCTACGAGCAGTACTTC,CASSEDRGWVSYEQYF
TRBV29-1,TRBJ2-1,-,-,TGCAGCGTGGGCCTTGGATACAATGAGCAGTTCTTC,CSVGLGYNEQFF
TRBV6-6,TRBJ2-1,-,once,TGTGCCAGCGGAAGACTCCTTCTCTCCTACAATGAGCAGTTCTTC,CASGRLLLSYNEQFF
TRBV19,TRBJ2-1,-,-,TGTGCCAGTAGTATGTCGGGGGACTACAATGAGCAGTTCTTC,CASSMSGDYNEQFF
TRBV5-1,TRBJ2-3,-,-,TGCGCCAGCAGCTTCCTTGCGGGGACCACAGATACGCAGTATTTT,CASSFLAGTTDTQYF
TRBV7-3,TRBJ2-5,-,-,TGTGCCAGCAGCTTATACAGGGACGGGACCCAGTACTTC,CASSLYRDGTQYF
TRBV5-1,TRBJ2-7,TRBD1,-,TGCGCCAGCAGCTTGTCAGGACAGGGGATTTACGAGCAGTACTTC,CASSLSGQGIYEQYF
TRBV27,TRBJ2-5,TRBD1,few,TGTGCCAGCAGTCCTGAAATGGGACAGAAAGAGACCCAGTACTTC,CASSPEMGQKETQYF
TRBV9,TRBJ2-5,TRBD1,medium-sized,TGTGCCAGCAGCGCAGACGGGACAGGGCAAGAGACCCAGTACTTC,CASSADGTGQETQYF
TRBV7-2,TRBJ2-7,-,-,TGTGCCAGCAGCTTGAGTAGGCTAGCCTACGAGCAGTACTTC,CASSLSRLAYEQYF